The rows below give T cell receptor beta chains drawn from one sample of a study of blood T cells in healthy people across ages. In TCRdb, the 5' RACE reads were re-called with MiXCR into one record per CDR3 protein. Altogether roughly 1,500,000 distinct CDR3 sequences are present, 42% being singletons, with the ten largest covering 7.9%. What was sequenced was blood. The receptors derive from a woman under 30 in good health. Both conserved end residues are part of each CDR3. A D gene is named only where the DNA matches it firmly.

D gene	V gene	CDR3 protein
TRBD2	TRBV7-7	CASNPNAGGGTGELFF
-	TRBV7-9	CASSSWTDFYGYTF
TRBD1	TRBV6-5	CASTYGQGYEQYF
-	TRBV10-3	CAISVQERTDTQYF
-	TRBV6-2/TRBV6-3	CASSYSITARTGYF
-	TRBV4-2	CASSQDRLAPKETQYF
-	TRBV12-3/TRBV12-4	CASSLGAGSETQYF
-	TRBV28	CASSLRGMGDQPQHF
-	TRBV2	CASSEKNEQFF
TRBD2	TRBV6-5	CASSPSGGGYYNEQFF
-	TRBV29-1	CSVDGSLTGADEQFF
-	TRBV5-1	CASSDPGVNIQYF
TRBD1	TRBV6-6	CASSSTGVGYEQYF
-	TRBV4-2	CASNHGIGTDTQYF
TRBD1	TRBV12-3/TRBV12-4	CASSFGTGFSGELFF
-	TRBV28	CASSRTPNYEQYF
-	TRBV5-1	CAPEAYDSPLHF
TRBD2	TRBV20-1	CSAHQREGNGQFF